These 2 T cell receptor beta chains originate from one sample sequenced in a study of blood T cell repertoires in COVID-19. Repertoires were generated with immunoSEQ multiplex PCR, while TCRdb's copy carries only in-frame clones and drops some. The sample gives around 210,000 clones, around 80% of which show up once; about 13% is in the top ten. Sequencing was carried out using peripheral blood. The receptors were gathered from a human donor in a cohort sampled during active COVID-19.

The chain joins TRBV10-2 to TRBJ2-5; 12 bases line up with TRBD2. V shed 3 bases, J shed 6 bases, and the junction held 5 bases outside the gene matches. The CDR3 covers 15 residues. The germline V gene encodes CDR1 WSHSY and CDR2 SAAADI. The DNA of the CDR3 is TGCGCCAGCAGTGACTTTCTAGCGGGAGGGCAGACCCAGTACTTC. Its translation: CASSDFLAGGQTQYF.

This clone showed up just a few times. As DNA, the CDR3 is TGCGCCAGCAGCTTTGAGGGAGGGAGCTCCTACGAGCAGTACTTC. It codes for CASSFEGGSSYEQYF. The V and J genes are TRBV5-1 and TRBJ2-7, with 7 bases identical to TRBD2. CDR3 size: 15 residues. Losses at the gene ends were 2 bases for V and 0 bases for J; bases not matched to a gene: 5. Looked up from germline, CDR1 is SGHRS and CDR2 is YFSETQ.